This TCR beta chain was recorded in a study of regulatory T cells in long-lasting Graves disease. The CDR3 totals 13 residues. V lost 3 bases and J lost 4, with 8 bases in between. According to the study, TCR beta libraries were built with iRepertoire HTBI primers and CDR3-region Arm-PCR. TCRdb re-called the multiplex PCR reads through MiXCR, storing one row per CDR3 protein. Among roughly 500,000 distinct CDR3 sequences listed, less than 15% were seen once. Study-wide points: New patients shared 750 to 1,000 public clonotypes, and persistent patients shared more, with about 2,700.

This clonotype was counted between two and nine times. Its target is unknown. Time point given: newly diagnosed GD, antithyroid drugs for less than 3 months. Researchers made the TCR library from RNA that was extracted from PBMCs. These data are also associated with another study on T cells in Graves' hyperthyroidism and ophthalmopathy. That paper notes: Stable hyperthyroidism: no ophthalmopathy progression over 18 months of follow-up.

The chain links TRBV12-3 or TRBV12-4 to TRBJ2-3; tentative D call: TRBD2 (5 bases). This receptor was identified in a woman between 45 and 65 years old with Graves disease. Sequences were derived from peripheral blood mononuclear cells (PBMCs), sampled at new diagnosis, from a patient treated with antithyroid drugs. CDR3 residues: CASSFLGADTQYF. The CDR3 region has the DNA TGTGCCAGCAGTTTCTTGGGAGCAGATACGCAGTATTTT.